A selection of T cell receptor beta chains follows, all from one sample in a study of cytomegalovirus exposure and HLA in healthy donors. The table came from immunoSEQ multiplex PCR; TCRdb's copy has only in-frame clones and leaves some out. Among about 98,000 clones listed, roughly nine tenths were seen once. The sample comprised PBMCs. These receptors all come from a woman aged 25 to 45 in good health and CMV-seronegative. Each CDR3 is given with its conserved first and last residue. The D gene is left open where the match is weak. Size is stated for part of the rows, as once, few or many counts, or as a class when the clone is expanded.

TGCGCCAGCTCTTCCGACAATGAGCAGTTCTTC	CASSSDNEQFF	TRBV10-1	TRBJ2-1	NA	NA
TGTGCCAGCAGTTTCCCATCGGGGGGCGAGCAGTACTTC	CASSFPSGGEQYF	TRBV28	TRBJ2-7	NA	TRBD2
TGTGCCAGCAGCCAAGACAGTCACTATGGCTACACCTTC	CASSQDSHYGYTF	TRBV7-9	TRBJ1-2	NA	NA
TGCAGCGTTGAAGCGCAGTACGAGCAGTACTTC	CSVEAQYEQYF	TRBV29-1	TRBJ2-7	NA	NA
TGTGCCAGCAGCGCTGGACAGGTGCTGTTCTTC	CASSAGQVLFF	TRBV5-6	TRBJ2-1	few	TRBD1
TGCGCCAGCAGCTCCCCGGGGACTAGCGGGGGCAGCTCCTACAATGAGCAGTTCTTC	CASSSPGTSGGSSYNEQFF	TRBV5-1	TRBJ2-1	NA	TRBD2
TGTGCCAGCAGTCTTCCCACTCCCAATCAGCCCCAGCATTTT	CASSLPTPNQPQHF	TRBV28	TRBJ1-5	NA	NA
TGCGCCAGCAGCTTGGGCTGGCAGGGTGGGGAGACCCAGTACTTC	CASSLGWQGGETQYF	TRBV5-1	TRBJ2-5	NA	NA
TGTGCCAGCAAGATTGCGGGGGGTCGCACAGATACGCAGTATTTT	CASKIAGGRTDTQYF	TRBV6-1	TRBJ2-3	NA	TRBD2
TGCGCCAGCAGCCAAGATTTCTCTGGAGTTAGAGGAAACACCATATATTTT	CASSQDFSGVRGNTIYF	TRBV4-3	TRBJ1-3	NA	NA
TGCGCCAGCAGCTTAACAGGGTTCGAGTCCTACAATGAGCAGTTCTTC	CASSLTGFESYNEQFF	TRBV5-1	TRBJ2-1	NA	NA
TGTGCCAGCAGTACTACGAGGGCCTATGACATTCAGTACTTC	CASSTTRAYDIQYF	TRBV7-9	TRBJ2-4	NA	NA
TGTGCCAGATCCCCGACAGGGTATGAAAAACTGTTTTTT	CARSPTGYEKLFF	TRBV19	TRBJ1-4	NA	TRBD1
TGTGCCAGCAGCGATAGTATCAATGAGCAGTTCTTC	CASSDSINEQFF	TRBV9	TRBJ2-1	NA	NA
TGCGCCAGCAGCTTGGTATCGAACACTGAAGCTTTCTTT	CASSLVSNTEAFF	TRBV5-1	TRBJ1-1	NA	NA
TGTGCCAGCAGCTTTTCCGGGACTAGCTCCTACGAGCAGTACTTC	CASSFSGTSSYEQYF	TRBV7-9	TRBJ2-7	NA	TRBD2
TGTGCCAGCAGTCATCCCGGGACAGGATTCTACAATGAGCAGTTCTTC	CASSHPGTGFYNEQFF	TRBV28	TRBJ2-1	NA	TRBD1
TGTGCCAGCAGTGTGAAGGGGGATACGCAGTATTTT	CASSVKGDTQYF	TRBV2	TRBJ2-3	NA	NA
TGTGCCAGCAGGCAGACTAGCGGGAACACCGGGGAGCTGTTTTTT	CASRQTSGNTGELFF	TRBV6-6	TRBJ2-2	NA	TRBD2
TGCAGCGTCGGCGGCCGGGAGCGGTACTTC	CSVGGRERYF	TRBV29-1	TRBJ2-7	NA	NA
TGTGCCAGCACCCCGACAGCGGGGGCGGGGGGCGTCTTACGCCGGCAGTACTTC	CASTPTAGAGGVLRRQYF	TRBV7-8	TRBJ2-5	NA	TRBD2
TGTGCCAGCAGTCGGGGGTACGGTGGAAACACCATATATTTT	CASSRGYGGNTIYF	TRBV7-2	TRBJ1-3	NA	NA
TGCGCCAGCAGCCAAGACCCGGCGGGGGCGGGCACCTACAATGAGCAGTTCTTC	CASSQDPAGAGTYNEQFF	TRBV4-3	TRBJ2-1	NA	NA
TGTGCCAGCAGACCCTCCGGGACTAGCGTCTACAATGAGCAGTTCTTC	CASRPSGTSVYNEQFF	TRBV11-2	TRBJ2-1	NA	TRBD2
TGTGCCAGCAGCGGGGGCGCTGGGGTCTCTGGAAACACCATATATTTT	CASSGGAGVSGNTIYF	TRBV5-6	TRBJ1-3	NA	NA
TGTGCCAGCAGCCCTAGGACAGCTAGACTCACTGAAGCTTTCTTT	CASSPRTARLTEAFF	TRBV28	TRBJ1-1	NA	NA
TGTGCCAGCAGCTTAGCCTCGACCCCAACGGGGACCCAGTACTTC	CASSLASTPTGTQYF	TRBV11-2	TRBJ2-5	NA	NA
TGCGCCAGCACCGATATAGGGGGAAGGAGGGGAAACACCATATATTTT	CASTDIGGRRGNTIYF	TRBV4-1	TRBJ1-3	NA	NA
TGTGCCAGTTTCTCACAGGTCACCGGGGAGCTGTTTTTT	CASFSQVTGELFF	TRBV19	TRBJ2-2	NA	NA
TGTGCCAGCCCCCCCGCTCGAGAGGGAGCTGTACACGAGCAGTACTTC	CASPPAREGAVHEQYF	TRBV28	TRBJ2-7	few	NA
TGTGCCAGCAGCCACCCCGCTCAGGGGGCGCGAGGAAACACCATATATTTT	CASSHPAQGARGNTIYF	TRBV13	TRBJ1-3	NA	TRBD1
TGTGCCAGTAGTATTTCTAGAAACTCCTACAATGAGCAGTTCTTC	CASSISRNSYNEQFF	TRBV19	TRBJ2-1	NA	NA
TGTGCCAGCAGCTGGGGCCGGGCGACCGGGGAGCTGTTTTTT	CASSWGRATGELFF	TRBV7-3	TRBJ2-2	NA	NA
TGTGCCAGCAGCTTGAGGGGGACAGGGGACGAAAAACTGTTTTTT	CASSLRGTGDEKLFF	TRBV5-4	TRBJ1-4	once	TRBD1
TGCACCAGCTGCCTAGCTTACTCCTACAATGAGCAGTTCTTC	CTSCLAYSYNEQFF	TRBV1	TRBJ2-1	NA	NA
TGTGCCAGCAGCCCGCGTCTAGGGGCGAAGGATGGCTACACCTTC	CASSPRLGAKDGYTF	TRBV11-2	TRBJ1-2	NA	NA
TGTGCCAGCAGCTTAGATGGACGCTGGGCAGGGCGGAATCAGCCCCAGCATTTT	CASSLDGRWAGRNQPQHF	TRBV7-8	TRBJ1-5	NA	NA
TGTGCCATCAGTGAGACAGGAATGGGCACTGAAGCTTTCTTT	CAISETGMGTEAFF	TRBV10-3	TRBJ1-1	once	NA
TGCAGCGTTGAAGATGCGGAGGGTTTACCGTACAATGAGCAGTTCTTC	CSVEDAEGLPYNEQFF	TRBV29-1	TRBJ2-1	NA	NA
TGTGCCAGCAGCTTAGGTAGTTCTGAAGCTTTCTTT	CASSLGSSEAFF	TRBV7-8	TRBJ1-1	NA	NA
TGTGCCAGCAGCTTAGGACAGCTGTCCCCTAACGGTGAGCAGTTCTTC	CASSLGQLSPNGEQFF	TRBV11-2	TRBJ2-1	NA	NA
TGTGCCAGCAGACTCGGACAAAGGGTGCTTCAGCCCCAGCATTTT	CASRLGQRVLQPQHF	TRBV2	TRBJ1-5	once	NA
TGTGCCAGCAGTTTCCCCAGGGAGGGCCACGAGCAGTACTTC	CASSFPREGHEQYF	TRBV28	TRBJ2-7	NA	TRBD2
TGTGCCAGCAGTCGGAGCGGCGATGAGCAGTTCTTC	CASSRSGDEQFF	TRBV2	TRBJ2-1	NA	NA
TGTGCCAGTAGTACCTACGGGGCAACTAATGAAAAACTGTTTTTT	CASSTYGATNEKLFF	TRBV19	TRBJ1-4	NA	NA
TGCGCCAGCAGTTCTCGTCCGACAGGGGGAGTTGTCAGTGGCTACACCTTC	CASSSRPTGGVVSGYTF	TRBV5-1	TRBJ1-2	NA	TRBD1
TGTGCCAGCAGCTCGACAGGGGGGCCGACTCCGGGGCATTTT	CASSSTGGPTPGHF	TRBV7-9	TRBJ1-5	once	TRBD1
TGTGCCAGCAGCTTTGGCGGGGACTCCTACGAGCAGTACTTC	CASSFGGDSYEQYF	TRBV5-6	TRBJ2-7	NA	NA
TGTGCCAGCAGTAGAGGACAGGAGGGTGGCTACACCTTC	CASSRGQEGGYTF	TRBV9	TRBJ1-2	NA	TRBD1
TGCGCCAGCAGCCAATTGGAGGTTCAAGAGACCCAGTACTTC	CASSQLEVQETQYF	TRBV4-1	TRBJ2-5	NA	NA
TGTGCCAGCAGCTCCACCCCTCAGACTAGCGGGAGAGAGACCCAGTACTTC	CASSSTPQTSGRETQYF	TRBV7-8	TRBJ2-5	NA	TRBD2
TGCGCCAGCAGCTTGGGGCAGGGGGCGTCATCTGAAGCTTTCTTT	CASSLGQGASSEAFF	TRBV5-1	TRBJ1-1	NA	TRBD1
TGTGCCAGCATGAAGGAGCAAGAGACCCAGTACTTC	CASMKEQETQYF	TRBV27	TRBJ2-5	NA	NA
TGTGCCAGCAGCGTAGACCTAGCTCTACCCTACGAGCAGTACTTC	CASSVDLALPYEQYF	TRBV9	TRBJ2-7	once	NA
TGTGCCAGCAGCTCACAGGGGTCGAACACCGGGGAGCTGTTTTTT	CASSSQGSNTGELFF	TRBV9	TRBJ2-2	NA	TRBD1
TGTGCCAGCCGCCGGGGAGCCGGGGAGCTGTTTTTT	CASRRGAGELFF	TRBV2	TRBJ2-2	few	NA
TGTGCCAGTAGAGTAACCGGGACTGGATACGAGCAGTACTTC	CASRVTGTGYEQYF	TRBV19	TRBJ2-7	NA	NA